Listed below are T cell receptor beta chains from one sample, sequenced in a study of CD8+CD57+ T cells in acquired aplastic anemia. TCRdb re-analysed the reads in MiXCR, keeping a single row per CDR3 protein. The data show 150,000 to 200,000 distinct CDR3 sequences, roughly 63% seen once. The material sequenced was sorted CD4+, CD8+, or CD8+CD57+ T cells (not recorded which) from PBMCs. All receptors derive from a human donor in good health. Both conserved end residues are part of each CDR3. A D gene is named only where the DNA matches it firmly. Where a row states a size, it is once, few, many or the class of an expanded clone; other rows omit it.

d_call	clone_size	j_call	v_call	cdr3_aa	cdr3_nt
NA	once	TRBJ2-7	TRBV7-3	CASSLSLLAPSYEQYF	TGTGCCAGCAGCCTTTCACTACTAGCACCCTCCTACGAGCAGTACTTC
NA	NA	TRBJ2-1	TRBV2	CASGPEQFF	TGTGCCAGCGGACCTGAGCAGTTCTTC
NA	many	TRBJ2-7	TRBV7-8	CASSWTADSSYEQYF	TGTGCCAGCAGCTGGACGGCGGATAGCTCCTACGAGCAGTACTTC
NA	NA	TRBJ1-1	TRBV5-1	CASSLGSGDTEAFF	TGCGCCAGCAGCTTAGGCAGTGGGGACACTGAAGCTTTCTTT
TRBD1	NA	TRBJ1-6	TRBV30	CAWSVEQGGSPLHF	TGTGCCTGGAGTGTAGAACAGGGGGGTTCACCCCTCCACTTT
TRBD2	NA	TRBJ2-3	TRBV7-2	CASSGAGGPDTQYF	TGTGCCAGCAGCGGGGCGGGAGGGCCAGATACGCAGTATTTT
TRBD2	NA	TRBJ2-1	TRBV7-8	CASSLLAGVLYEQFF	TGTGCCAGCAGCTTACTAGCGGGAGTTCTCTATGAGCAGTTCTTC
TRBD2	NA	TRBJ2-1	TRBV6-4	CASSDSVSGGYNEQFF	TGTGCCAGCAGTGACTCGGTCAGCGGGGGATACAATGAGCAGTTCTTC
NA	many	TRBJ2-7	TRBV20-1	CSASGTDAYEQYF	TGCAGTGCTTCCGGGACTGACGCCTACGAGCAGTACTTC
NA	NA	TRBJ2-1	TRBV7-2	CASSAWGYGEQFF	TGTGCCAGCAGCGCCTGGGGCTACGGGGAGCAGTTCTTC
NA	NA	TRBJ1-5	TRBV3-1	CASSADNRNQPQHF	TGTGCCAGCAGCGCCGACAACCGCAATCAGCCCCAGCATTTT
TRBD1	NA	TRBJ2-1	TRBV5-1	CASSKRTGVVNEQFF	TGCGCCAGCAGCAAAAGGACAGGAGTCGTAAATGAGCAGTTCTTC
TRBD1	few	TRBJ2-7	TRBV28	CASSSGTGVFVYEQYF	TGTGCCAGCAGTTCCGGGACAGGGGTATTTGTCTACGAGCAGTACTTC
NA	NA	TRBJ2-5	TRBV25-1	CASSPDIGETQYF	TGTGCCAGCAGTCCGGATATTGGAGAGACCCAGTACTTC
TRBD1	NA	TRBJ1-5	TRBV19	CASTKTGELNQPQHF	TGTGCCAGTACCAAGACAGGGGAGCTCAATCAGCCCCAGCATTTT
TRBD1	once	TRBJ1-5	TRBV18	CASSRDRDQPQHF	TGTGCCAGCTCACGGGACAGGGATCAGCCCCAGCATTTT
TRBD2	NA	TRBJ2-7	TRBV28	CASSRTLAGPRGEQYF	TGTGCCAGCAGCCGGACTCTAGCGGGCCCAAGGGGAGAGCAGTACTTC
NA	NA	TRBJ2-2	TRBV18	CASSPDLNTGELFF	TGTGCCAGCTCACCAGACCTAAACACCGGGGAGCTGTTTTTT
NA	NA	TRBJ2-1	TRBV7-8	CASSLDRNEQFF	TGTGCCAGCAGCTTAGATCGCAATGAGCAGTTCTTC
NA	NA	TRBJ2-3	TRBV29-1	CSVLLRGGTDTQYF	TGCAGCGTTCTTCTAAGAGGGGGCACAGATACGCAGTATTTT
NA	NA	TRBJ2-3	TRBV10-3	CAISESLGAADTQYF	TGTGCCATCAGTGAGTCGTTGGGGGCCGCAGATACGCAGTATTTT
NA	few	TRBJ2-7	TRBV12-3/TRBV12-4	CASREGQRYEQYF	TGTGCCAGCAGAGAGGGACAACGCTACGAGCAGTACTTC
TRBD1	few	TRBJ2-7	TRBV20-1	CSGVTGGHEQYF	TGCAGTGGGGTCACAGGGGGTCACGAGCAGTACTTC
NA	NA	TRBJ2-3	TRBV7-3	CASSPLGVGTDTQYF	TGTGCTAGCAGTCCCCTGGGCGTCGGCACAGATACGCAGTATTTT
TRBD2	few	TRBJ2-7	TRBV7-6	CASSKSGGSSYEQYF	TGTGCCAGCAGCAAGAGCGGGGGTAGCTCCTACGAGCAGTACTTC
TRBD2	many	TRBJ2-5	TRBV12-3/TRBV12-4	CASSYPGGPETQYF	TGTGCCAGCAGTTACCCGGGAGGGCCTGAGACCCAGTACTTC
TRBD1	many	TRBJ1-1	TRBV9	CASSLTGGRTEAFF	TGTGCCAGCAGCCTTACAGGGGGCCGGACTGAAGCTTTCTTT
TRBD1	few	TRBJ2-1	TRBV5-1	CASSTTGESSYNEQFF	TGCGCCAGCAGCACGACAGGGGAAAGCTCCTACAATGAGCAGTTCTTC
NA	NA	TRBJ1-6	TRBV7-9	CASGLGQSFTLHF	TGTGCCAGCGGCTTAGGCCAAAGTTTCACCCTCCACTTT
TRBD1	few	TRBJ1-2	TRBV29-1	CSVEDMDRVGYTF	TGCAGCGTTGAAGATATGGACAGGGTTGGCTACACCTTC
NA	NA	TRBJ2-7	TRBV9	CASTSPYEQYF	TGTGCCAGCACGTCACCCTACGAGCAGTACTTC
NA	NA	TRBJ2-3	TRBV7-3	CASKGRADTQYF	TGTGCCAGCAAGGGGAGAGCAGATACGCAGTATTTT
TRBD1	NA	TRBJ1-2	TRBV7-2	CASSLGSGTGHGYTF	TGTGCCAGCAGCTTAGGGTCTGGGACAGGGCATGGCTACACCTTC
NA	few	TRBJ2-1	TRBV7-3	CASRPLGEVYNEQFF	TGTGCCAGCAGGCCCCTAGGGGAGGTCTACAATGAGCAGTTCTTC
NA	NA	TRBJ1-2	TRBV7-3	CASTTDDYGYTF	TGTGCCAGCACTACAGACGACTATGGCTACACCTTC